The 13 T cell receptor beta chains in this list originate from one sample, sequenced in a study of long-term antiretroviral therapy in people with HIV. Assay version v3.0 of immunoSEQ was used, and it was run at survey level. Sequenced by immunoSEQ multiplex PCR; TCRdb stores in-frame clones only, minus some. The sample includes about 20,000 clones, more than 70% of them seen just once. Specimen: unsorted PBMCs, collected 2.4 years after starting antiretroviral therapy. The receptors originated from a man aged 35-49 years with HIV.

This clone came up a few times. This chain uses TRBV5-6 with TRBJ2-7; D uncertain. CDR1 is SGHDT, CDR2 YYEEEE, per germline. V was shortened by 2 bases and J by 3 bases, with 6 bases between the two germline ends. The CDR3 has 12 amino acids. CDR3 protein: CASSFGGYEQYF. DNA for the CDR3: TGTGCCAGCAGCTTCGGCGGCTACGAGCAGTACTTC.

This chain uses TRBV27 with TRBJ2-2, with 8 bases fitting TRBD2. Germline V CDR1 and CDR2: MNHEY, SMNVEV (reference sequence). The V segment lost 5 bases and the J segment 7 bases; nucleotides outside the gene matches: 6. The CDR3 extends over 14 amino acids. The CDR3 DNA reads TGTGCCAGCAGTCGGGAGGGCCGGGGCGGGGAGCTGTTTTTT. Protein sequence: CASSREGRGGELFF.

The chain uses TRBV6-5 and TRBJ2-5; 11 positions agree with TRBD1. V was pared by 6 bases and J by 4 bases, with 4 bases of the junction left unmatched. The germline V gene has CDR1 MNHEY and CDR2 SVGAGI. The CDR3 spans 14 residues. CDR3 region: CASRRGQGAETQYF. In nucleotides, the CDR3 is TGTGCCAGCAGACGCGGACAGGGGGCAGAGACCCAGTACTTC.

This clone has only one observation. This chain uses TRBV5-1 with TRBJ2-3, with TRBD2 matching over 9 bases. Germline V lookup: CDR1 SGHRS, CDR2 YFSETQ. Germline trimming cut 0 bases from V and 1 base from J; bases unmatched to any gene: 9. The CDR3 covers 18 residues. In DNA, the CDR3 is TGCGCCAGCAGCTTGGGAGCGGGGGGCGATATGGGCACAGATACGCAGTATTTT. This translates into CASSLGAGGDMGTDTQYF.

The chain couples TRBV10-2 to TRBJ2-7; 7 nucleotides agree with TRBD1. This CDR3 has 16 amino acids. V gave up 3 bases and J gave up 2 bases; unmatched junction bases: 10. In germline, CDR1 is WSHSY, CDR2 SAAADI. In DNA form, the CDR3 reads TGCGCCAGCAGTGACCGGGACAGAAACTTAACCTACGAGCAGTACTTC. Translated: CASSDRDRNLTYEQYF.

The J gene is TRBJ1-1, the V gene TRBV25-1; D ambiguous. Trimming pared 4 bases from V and 4 bases from J, leaving 10 bases between. This CDR3 spans 13 amino acids. Germline CDR1 reads MGHDK; CDR2 reads SYGVNS. CDR3 amino acids: CASSALGITEAFF. For the CDR3, the DNA is TGTGCCAGCAGTGCTCTCGGTATCACTGAAGCTTTCTTT.

V and J are TRBV18 and TRBJ2-1; TRBD1 agrees at 7 bases. CDR1 and CDR2 from the germline V gene are KGHSH and LQKENI. This CDR3 has 15 residues. The junction had 4 bases not matched to a gene; V was cut back by 0 bases and J by 5 bases. This CDR3 is CASSPPTGDNNEQFF. In DNA form, the CDR3 reads TGTGCCAGCTCACCACCCACAGGGGATAACAATGAGCAGTTCTTC.

This clone occurred a few times. The rearrangement joins TRBV5-4 to TRBJ2-7; possible D gene TRBD2, 5 bases. V was shortened by 4 bases and J by 5 bases, with 10 bases between the two germline ends. The germline CDR1 and CDR2 sequences are SGHNT and YYREEE (reference sequence). The CDR3 length is 12 residues. The CDR3 loop is CASSLPGNEQYF. CDR3 DNA sequence: TGTGCCAGCAGCCTGCCGGGGAACGAGCAGTACTTC.

Here the CDR3 reads CASSHLTGGGYGYTF. CDR3 sequence (DNA): TGCGCCAGCAGCCACCTGACAGGGGGTGGCTATGGCTACACCTTC. The chain links TRBV4-3 to TRBJ1-2; TRBD1 aligns across 9 bases. Per the germline V gene, CDR1 is LGHNA and CDR2 is YSLEER. This CDR3 is 15 amino acids long. V lost 3 bases, J lost 4 bases, and 6 bases stayed unmatched.

This clone was recorded a few times. The gene calls are TRBV15 and TRBJ2-3; D unclear. Trimming shortened V by 4 bases and J by 5 bases, and 10 bases separated the two germline ends. From germline, CDR1 is LNHNV and CDR2 YYDKDF (reference sequence). The CDR3 runs 13 residues. The CDR3 protein is CATSTSRKDTQYF. The CDR3 region has the DNA TGTGCCACCAGCACCTCTAGGAAAGATACGCAGTATTTT.

The chain joins TRBV25-1 to TRBJ2-7, with TRBD1 identical over 8 bases. Trimming at V came to 6 bases and at J to 3 bases, leaving 4 bases not matched to a gene. The CDR3 sequence is 13 residues long. Germline-derived CDR1 and CDR2 are MGHDK and SYGVNS. CDR3 loop: CASSRTGGYEQYF. In nucleotides, the CDR3 is TGTGCCAGCAGCCGTACAGGGGGCTACGAGCAGTACTTC.

The chain links TRBV7-9 to TRBJ1-2, with D unclear. The CDR3 spans 14 residues. Trimming pared 4 bases from V and 0 bases from J, leaving 9 bases between. CDR1 and CDR2 from the germline V gene are SEHNR and FQNEAQ (reference sequence). The CDR3 DNA sequence: TGTGCCAGCAGCTGGACGGAATCTAACTATGGCTACACCTTC. Translated, it gives CASSWTESNYGYTF.

J is TRBJ1-1 and V is TRBV7-8, with TRBD1 matching 10 bases. CDR3 size: 17 residues. Germline V lookup: CDR1 SGHVS, CDR2 FQNEAQ. V gave up 0 bases and J gave up 0 bases; unmatched junction bases: 4. CDR3 in DNA: TGTGCCAGCAGCTTAGCCAGGGACAGGGGCTTGAACACTGAAGCTTTCTTT. It encodes CASSLARDRGLNTEAFF.